This T cell receptor beta chain was sequenced for a study of CD8 T cells in ankylosing spondylitis (dated by TCRdb to between 2016 and 2019). For the wider study: The study profiled T cell receptor beta repertoires in healthy donors and ankylosing spondylitis patients to find disease-linked TCR variants. The whole study cohort included 95 to 130 healthy donors and 20 to 30 ankylosing spondylitis patients. Peripheral blood was sampled, and synovial fluid was additionally collected from ankylosing spondylitis patients.

The sample was run on an Illumina HiSeq 2500. TCR beta libraries were prepared by quantitative 5'-RACE with molecular barcodes. The paper's processing steps were these. A new computational method, built on a probabilistic model of VDJ rearrangement, was used to identify disease-linked TCR variants. TCRdb took the public reads, trimmed them with fastp at Q25, ran MiXCR for clone calling and kept in-frame beta chains. Rows merge per CDR3 protein into single entries with the most common DNA and genes. TCRdb's processing, not the authors', yielded these V and J calls. The sample table shows a few hundred thousand distinct CDR3 sequences, and more than 15% are seen once. The biggest ten clones account for around 30% of the sample. This clonotype was counted ten times or more. No antigen is known for it. No per-base quality is available; no much larger clone lies one base away. CDR1 and CDR2 were assigned from the germline V gene as LGHNA and YNFKEQ. Including cysteine and phenylalanine, the CDR3 has 16 amino acids. Kept here is only the CDR3 DNA, which spans 48 bases and is read in frame from base 1. Trimming takes 0 bases from V and 8 bases from J, and the germline ends sit 17 bases apart.

Beyond this particular receptor, the publication reports: A TCR beta motif of about 8 highly homologous amino acid variants appeared characteristic of blood from ankylosing spondylitis patients. Some motif variants had previously been reported in the synovial fluid and blood of reactive arthritis patients, which suggests shared mechanisms of disease initiation. According to the report, matched synovial fluid samples from ankylosing spondylitis patients were significantly enriched for the disease-linked clones. The disease-linked clones had a CD8+ phenotype and were found at relatively low frequencies in peripheral blood.

The sample was blood, either unsorted or a sorted T cell fraction (not recorded which). The sequence joins TRBV4-2 to TRBJ2-1, and the D gene may be TRBD2, 6 bases matching. This receptor was identified in a male donor with ankylosing spondylitis or in good health (not recorded which). The bases read TGTGCCAGCAGCCAAGACTTGGCTAGCGTTGAATATGAGCAGTTCTTC. Translated, it reads CASSQDLASVEYEQFF.